This T cell receptor (beta chain) came from a study of chemoradiotherapy in HPV16-positive cancers. A word on this clone: Its antigen is unknown.

Germline V gives CDR1 SGDLS, CDR2 YYNGEE. The CDR3 extends over 15 amino acids. Trimming stripped 4 bases from V and 3 bases from J, with 15 bases between. Study results and limitations: HPV-specific T cells were functionally defined from only a couple of HPV16-positive patients. Candidate HPV-specific clones and E7-related TCR motifs grew in tumor during treatment.

Repeated repertoire sampling spanned the course of chemoradiotherapy. Here immunoSEQ multiplex PCR was the method, and the copy in TCRdb shows in-frame clones only, minus some. Here the sample spans 17,000 or so clones, 85% to 95% being singletons. The sequence was obtained from a human donor with HPV-associated anogenital cancer. Sequenced here: blood, sampled from a patient who underwent chemoradiotherapy. J is TRBJ2-3 and V is TRBV9; D tentatively fits TRBD1 or TRBD2 (5 bases each). CDR3 sequence: CASSPRGGYTDTQYF. CDR3 nucleotides: TGTGCCAGCAGCCCGAGGGGCGGCTATACAGATACGCAGTATTTT.